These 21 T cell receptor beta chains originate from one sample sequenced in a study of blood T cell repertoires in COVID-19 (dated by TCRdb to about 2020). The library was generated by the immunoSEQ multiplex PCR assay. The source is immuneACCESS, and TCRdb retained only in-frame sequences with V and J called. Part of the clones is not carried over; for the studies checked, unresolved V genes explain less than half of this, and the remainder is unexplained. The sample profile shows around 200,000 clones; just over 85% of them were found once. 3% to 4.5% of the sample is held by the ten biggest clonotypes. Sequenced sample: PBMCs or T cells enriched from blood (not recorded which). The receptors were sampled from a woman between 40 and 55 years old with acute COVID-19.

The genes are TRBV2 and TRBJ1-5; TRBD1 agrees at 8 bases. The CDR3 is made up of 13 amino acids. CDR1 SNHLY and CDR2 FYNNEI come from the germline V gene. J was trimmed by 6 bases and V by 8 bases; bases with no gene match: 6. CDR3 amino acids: CASLGTGGQPQHF. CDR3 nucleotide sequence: TGTGCCAGCCTTGGGACAGGAGGTCAGCCCCAGCATTTT.

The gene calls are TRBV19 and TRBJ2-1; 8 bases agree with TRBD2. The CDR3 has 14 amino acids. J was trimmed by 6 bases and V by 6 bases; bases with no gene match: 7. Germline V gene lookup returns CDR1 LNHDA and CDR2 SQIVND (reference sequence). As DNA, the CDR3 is TGTGCCAGTAGCCCGGGGGGGCTGGCCAATGAGCAGTTCTTC. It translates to CASSPGGLANEQFF.

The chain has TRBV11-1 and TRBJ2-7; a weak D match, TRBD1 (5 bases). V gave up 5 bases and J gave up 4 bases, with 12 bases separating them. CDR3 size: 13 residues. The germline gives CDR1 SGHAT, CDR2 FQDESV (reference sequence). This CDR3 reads CASSAGNLYEQYF. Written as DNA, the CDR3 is TGTGCCAGCAGCGCAGGGAATTTATACGAGCAGTACTTC.

For the CDR3, the DNA is TGCGCCAGCAGCTATGGGAGGGACACTGAAGCTTTCTTT. Translation gives CASSYGRDTEAFF. The chain couples TRBV5-1 to TRBJ1-1; no clear D. Trimming left V 3 bases short and J 3 bases short, with 9 bases between. The CDR3 has 13 amino acids. Looked up from germline, CDR1 is SGHRS and CDR2 is YFSETQ.

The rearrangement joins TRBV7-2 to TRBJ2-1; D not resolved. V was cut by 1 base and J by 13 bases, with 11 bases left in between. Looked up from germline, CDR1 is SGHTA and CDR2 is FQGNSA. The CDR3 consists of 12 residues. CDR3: CASSLGLAFQFF. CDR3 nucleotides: TGTGCCAGCAGCTTAGGGCTCGCCTTCCAGTTCTTC.

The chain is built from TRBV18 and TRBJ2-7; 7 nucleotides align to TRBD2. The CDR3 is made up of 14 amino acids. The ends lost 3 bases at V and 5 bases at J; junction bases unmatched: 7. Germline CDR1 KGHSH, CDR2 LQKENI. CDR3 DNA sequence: TGTGCCAGCTCACCCACCGGGGGGTTACACGAGCAGTACTTC. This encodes CASSPTGGLHEQYF.

The CDR3 sequence: CASSHPGLAGGPNQETQYF. The CDR3 bases are TGCGCCAGCAGCCACCCGGGACTAGCGGGGGGGCCGAACCAAGAGACCCAGTACTTC. The rearrangement joins TRBV4-1 to TRBJ2-5, with TRBD2 matching 16 bases. Trimming cost V 3 bases and J 0 bases; bases outside gene matches: 7. From germline, CDR1 is MGHRA and CDR2 YSYEKL. This CDR3 is built from 19 residues.

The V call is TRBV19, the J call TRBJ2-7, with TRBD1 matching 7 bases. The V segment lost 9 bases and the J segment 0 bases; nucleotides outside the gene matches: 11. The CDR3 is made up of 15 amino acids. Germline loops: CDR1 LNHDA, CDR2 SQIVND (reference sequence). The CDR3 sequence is CASAVGTARSYEQYF. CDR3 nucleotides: TGTGCCAGCGCCGTGGGGACAGCTCGCTCCTACGAGCAGTACTTC.

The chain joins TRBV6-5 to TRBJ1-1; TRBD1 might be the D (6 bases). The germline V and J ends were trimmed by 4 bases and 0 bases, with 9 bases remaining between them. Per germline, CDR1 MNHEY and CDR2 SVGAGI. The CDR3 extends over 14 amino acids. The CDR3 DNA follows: TGTGCCAGCAGTTCAGGGGTAGTGAACACTGAAGCTTTCTTT. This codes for CASSSGVVNTEAFF.

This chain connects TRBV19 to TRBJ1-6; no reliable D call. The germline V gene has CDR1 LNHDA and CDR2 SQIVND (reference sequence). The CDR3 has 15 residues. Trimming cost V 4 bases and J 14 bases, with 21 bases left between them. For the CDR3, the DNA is TGTGCCAGTAGTACTTACCCCAACTCCGCGGACTCCCTCCACTTT. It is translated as CASSTYPNSADSLHF.

The CDR3, as DNA: TGTGCCAGCAGTAATCAGGGCTGGACTGAAGCTTTCTTT. This translates into CASSNQGWTEAFF. The chain links TRBV12-3 or TRBV12-4 to TRBJ1-1; possible D gene TRBD1, 5 bases. V lost 5 bases, J lost 5 bases, and 12 bases lay in between. The CDR3 is 13 amino acids.

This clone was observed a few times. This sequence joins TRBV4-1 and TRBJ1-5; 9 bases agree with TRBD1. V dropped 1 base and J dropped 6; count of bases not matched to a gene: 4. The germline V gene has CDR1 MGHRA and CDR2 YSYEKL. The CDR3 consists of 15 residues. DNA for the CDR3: TGCGCCAGCAGCCAAGGGGACAGGGAGGGTCAGCCCCAGCATTTT. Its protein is CASSQGDREGQPQHF.

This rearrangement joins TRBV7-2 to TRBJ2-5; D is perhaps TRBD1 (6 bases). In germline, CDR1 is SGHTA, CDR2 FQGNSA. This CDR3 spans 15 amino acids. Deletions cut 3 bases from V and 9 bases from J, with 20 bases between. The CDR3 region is CASSFSQGSTGAQYF. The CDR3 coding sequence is TGTGCCAGCAGCTTTTCGCAGGGGTCTACTGGGGCCCAGTACTTC.

In DNA, the CDR3 is TGTGCCAGCAGTGAACTGGTCAGGTATGGCTACACCTTC. This codes for CASSELVRYGYTF. The chain has TRBV6-1 and TRBJ1-2; the D is unclear. Germline V gives CDR1 MNHNS, CDR2 SASEGT. This CDR3 spans 13 amino acids. V was clipped by 2 bases and J by 5 bases, with 9 bases between them.

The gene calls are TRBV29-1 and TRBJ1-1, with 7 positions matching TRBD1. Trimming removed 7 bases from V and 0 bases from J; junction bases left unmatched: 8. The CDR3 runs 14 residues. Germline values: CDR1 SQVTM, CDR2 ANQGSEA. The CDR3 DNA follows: TGCAGCGCTAGGGACAGTGGATTGAACACTGAAGCTTTCTTT. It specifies CSARDSGLNTEAFF.

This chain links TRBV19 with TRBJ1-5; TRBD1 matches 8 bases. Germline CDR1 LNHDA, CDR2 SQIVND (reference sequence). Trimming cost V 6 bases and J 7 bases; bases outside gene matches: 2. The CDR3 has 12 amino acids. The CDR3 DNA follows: TGTGCCAGTAGCAGGGGGCTCCAGCCCCAGCATTTT. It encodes CASSRGLQPQHF.

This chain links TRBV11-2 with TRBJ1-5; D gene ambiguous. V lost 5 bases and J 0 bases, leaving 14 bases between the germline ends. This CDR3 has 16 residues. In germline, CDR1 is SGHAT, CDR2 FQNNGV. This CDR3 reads CASSPTSDFSNQPQHF. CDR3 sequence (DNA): TGTGCCAGCAGCCCTACCTCAGACTTTAGCAATCAGCCCCAGCATTTT.

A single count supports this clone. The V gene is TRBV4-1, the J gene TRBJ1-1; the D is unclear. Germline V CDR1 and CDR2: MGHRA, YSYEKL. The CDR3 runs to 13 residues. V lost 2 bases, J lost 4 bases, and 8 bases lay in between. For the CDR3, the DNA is TGCGCCAGCAGCCAACCTGTATCCACTGAAGCTTTCTTT. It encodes CASSQPVSTEAFF.

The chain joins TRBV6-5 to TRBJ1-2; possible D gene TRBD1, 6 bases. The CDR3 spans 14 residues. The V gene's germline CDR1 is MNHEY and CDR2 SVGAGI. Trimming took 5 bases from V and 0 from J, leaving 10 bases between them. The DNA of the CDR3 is TGTGCCAGCAGTCAGGGGCGAACTAACTATGGCTACACCTTC. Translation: CASSQGRTNYGYTF.

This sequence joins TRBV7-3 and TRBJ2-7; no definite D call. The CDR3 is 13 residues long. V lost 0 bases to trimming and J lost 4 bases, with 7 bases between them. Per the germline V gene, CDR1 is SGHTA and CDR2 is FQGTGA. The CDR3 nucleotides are TGTGCCAGCAGCTTAACGATGGAGTACGAGCAGTACTTC. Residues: CASSLTMEYEQYF.

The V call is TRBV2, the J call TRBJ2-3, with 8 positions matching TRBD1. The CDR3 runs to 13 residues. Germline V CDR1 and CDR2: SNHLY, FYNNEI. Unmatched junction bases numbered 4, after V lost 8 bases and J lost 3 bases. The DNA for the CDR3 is TGTGCCAGCGCAGGGGGCCCAACAGATACGCAGTATTTT. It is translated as CASAGGPTDTQYF.